Below, 22 T cell receptor beta chains from the same sample are listed, as sequenced in a study of blood T cell repertoires in COVID-19. Sequencing used immunoSEQ multiplex PCR; TCRdb keeps in-frame clones, though not all of them. The sample lists about 240,000 clones; around 90% were seen once. The sample was peripheral blood. Receptor source: a man aged 55 to 70 who had recovered from COVID-19.

J is TRBJ2-7 and V is TRBV18; the D gene is possibly TRBD1 (5 bases). V lost 5 bases to trimming and J lost 6 bases, with 14 bases between them. Germline V CDR1 and CDR2: KGHSH, LQKENI. This CDR3 is built from 13 residues. As DNA, the CDR3 is TGTGCCAGCTCATCGCTCCAGGGTTCCGAGCAGTACTTC. This codes for CASSSLQGSEQYF.

This chain connects TRBV3-1 (or the pseudogene TRBV3-2) to TRBJ2-7; D might be TRBD1 (6 bases). The CDR3 has 13 residues. Germline CDR1 reads LGHDT; CDR2 reads YNNKEL (reference sequence). Trimming removed 1 base at V and 2 bases at J, with 6 bases between. CDR3 loop: CASSQGTAYEQYF. DNA for the CDR3: TGTGCCAGCAGCCAAGGGACAGCCTACGAGCAGTACTTC.

A few counts support this clone. This chain connects TRBV2 to TRBJ1-2, with 7 nucleotides matching TRBD1. The CDR3 is 12 amino acids. The trim removed 6 bases at V and 4 bases at J, leaving 2 bases unmatched. The germline V gene has CDR1 SNHLY and CDR2 FYNNEI. The CDR3: CASRGDSYGYTF. CDR3 DNA sequence: TGTGCCAGCAGGGGGGACAGCTATGGCTACACCTTC.

The table lists this clone with a count of one. The chain carries TRBV6-5 and TRBJ2-2, with D possibly TRBD2 on 5 matching bases. The V end was cut by 9 bases, the J end by 1 base, with 12 bases between. Germline V gene data show CDR1 as MNHEY and CDR2 as SVGAGI. The CDR3 loop spans 14 amino acids. The CDR3 region is CASLASLNTGELFF. The CDR3, as DNA: TGTGCCAGTCTAGCATCTCTGAACACCGGGGAGCTGTTTTTT.

The V call is TRBV7-6, the J call TRBJ2-1; possibly TRBD1 for D (6 bases). The CDR3 is 15 amino acids. V dropped 5 bases and J dropped 12 bases, with 23 bases sitting between them. Germline V CDR1 and CDR2: SGHVS, FNYEAQ. The CDR3 region has the DNA TGTGCCAGCAGCCGAATCCGGGACACCCTTTTTGGGCAGTTCTTC. It yields the protein CASSRIRDTLFGQFF.

This clone was detected only once. This chain connects TRBV4-1 to TRBJ2-2; 10 bases agree with TRBD1. CDR3 size: 15 residues. The V gene's germline CDR1 is MGHRA and CDR2 YSYEKL. Trimming cost V 4 bases and J 5 bases; bases outside gene matches: 4. CDR3 DNA sequence: TGCGCCAGCAGCCGCCCGGGACAGGGGACCGGGGAGCTGTTTTTT. Translation gives CASSRPGQGTGELFF.

This sequence joins TRBV5-1 and TRBJ2-2, with 8 positions matching TRBD2. Per germline, CDR1 SGHRS and CDR2 YFSETQ. The CDR3 runs 18 residues. The J segment lost 0 bases and the V segment lost 0 bases, leaving 7 bases of the junction unmatched. The CDR3 DNA reads as TGCGCCAGCAGCTTGGAGGGGCGGGGGGCTCCGAACACCGGGGAGCTGTTTTTT. Protein product: CASSLEGRGAPNTGELFF.

This clone has more than one count but fewer than ten. V usage is TRBV5-1 and J usage is TRBJ1-5, with 11 bases fitting TRBD1. With V trimmed by 3 bases and J by 3 bases, 2 bases remained unmatched. The CDR3 runs 15 residues. Germline lookup yields CDR1 SGHRS and CDR2 YFSETQ. CDR3 protein: CASSYGQGANQPQHF. The CDR3, as DNA: TGCGCCAGCAGCTACGGACAGGGGGCCAATCAGCCCCAGCATTTT.

The rearrangement links TRBV6-5 to TRBJ1-1, with TRBD1 as a possible D gene (6 bases). Trimming took 2 bases from V and 7 from J, leaving 11 bases between them. Germline CDR1 MNHEY, CDR2 SVGAGI. This CDR3 has 13 amino acids. The CDR3 loop is CASSYPLTGEAFF. Here the CDR3 DNA reads TGTGCCAGCAGTTACCCCTTGACAGGTGAAGCTTTCTTT.

In DNA, the CDR3 is TGTGCCAGCAGTCCCCGGGACAGGGAGAGACCACGGGCCTACGAGCAGTACGTC. It encodes CASSPRDRERPRAYEQYV. The V gene is TRBV27, the J gene TRBJ2-7, with 9 bases aligning to TRBD1. The germline CDR1 and CDR2 sequences are MNHEY and SMNVEV (reference sequence). Trimming took 5 bases from V and 2 from J; bases not matched to a gene: 16. This CDR3 has 18 amino acids.

The rearrangement uses TRBV12-5 and TRBJ2-3; a weak D match, TRBD2 (6 bases). This CDR3 comprises 16 residues. The ends were cut back, 6 bases at V and 3 bases at J, with 19 bases in the middle. Germline CDR1 LGHNT, CDR2 FRNRAP. The chain's CDR3 is CASGLTQGGWTDTQYF. As DNA, the CDR3 is TGTGCTAGTGGGCTTACCCAGGGAGGTTGGACAGATACGCAGTATTTT. The full variable domain, in which reference TRBV12-5 and TRBJ2-3 provide the parts outside the CDR3, is DARVTQTPRHKVTEMGQEVTMRCQPILGHNTVFWYRQTMMQGLELLAYFRNRAPLDDSGMPKDRFSAEMPDATLATLKIQPSEPRDSAVYFCASGLTQGGWTDTQYFGPGTRLTVL.

The V call is TRBV5-4, the J call TRBJ1-2, with D possibly TRBD1 on 5 matching bases. The CDR3 has 13 amino acids. Per germline, CDR1 SGHNT and CDR2 YYREEE (reference sequence). V was cut by 4 bases and J by 5 bases, with 12 bases left in between. The CDR3, as DNA: TGTGCCAGCAGCCCCGGGACTGCTTATGGCTACACCTTC. This translates into CASSPGTAYGYTF.

The chain uses TRBV5-4 and TRBJ1-1, with 9 bases lining up with TRBD1. The CDR3 covers 15 residues. V lost 3 bases, J lost 1 base, and 4 bases stayed unmatched. Germline values: CDR1 SGHNT, CDR2 YYREEE (reference sequence). CDR3 sequence (DNA): TGTGCCAGCAGCTCCAGACAGGGGGGGAACACTGAAGCTTTCTTT. Protein: CASSSRQGGNTEAFF.

V gene TRBV2 combines with J gene TRBJ2-1; weak D call: TRBD1 (6 bases). V shed 2 bases and J shed 16 bases, with 12 bases lying between them. CDR3 length equals 11 residues. Per the germline V gene, CDR1 is SNHLY and CDR2 is FYNNEI. The CDR3 here is CASSEQGKEFF. The CDR3 DNA is TGTGCCAGCAGTGAACAGGGGAAGGAATTCTTC.

The rearrangement links TRBV9 to TRBJ2-3; TRBD2 might be the D (5 bases). CDR1 and CDR2 from the germline V gene are SGDLS and YYNGEE. The CDR3 length is 14 residues. The V end lost 2 bases, the J end lost 7 bases, and 14 bases lay between the germline ends. CDR3 residues: CASSVAFGSNTQYF. CDR3 DNA: TGTGCCAGCAGCGTCGCATTTGGGAGCAATACGCAGTATTTT.

The rearrangement joins TRBV20-1 to TRBJ2-7, with D perhaps matching TRBD2 (5 bases). The CDR3 spans 14 residues. CDR1 is DFQATT, CDR2 SNEGSKA, per germline (reference sequence). The V end was cut by 3 bases, the J end by 4 bases, with 16 bases between. The CDR3 is CSASLANGGYEQYF. The CDR3 DNA reads as TGCAGTGCTAGTCTGGCCAACGGAGGATACGAGCAGTACTTC.

This clone has just one count. The chain carries TRBV9 and TRBJ2-1, with 7 bases that match TRBD1. V lost 3 bases, J lost 5 bases, and 8 bases stayed unmatched. The CDR3 totals 15 residues. Looked up from germline, CDR1 is SGDLS and CDR2 is YYNGEE. Here the CDR3 reads CASSARDSPHNEQFF. CDR3 nucleotide sequence: TGTGCCAGCAGCGCAAGGGACAGCCCCCACAATGAGCAGTTCTTC.

The V call is TRBV6-5, the J call TRBJ1-4; 8 bases align to TRBD1. The length of the CDR3 is 15 residues. V was clipped by 7 bases and J by 2 bases; unmatched bases: 6. Germline assignment: CDR1 MNHEY and CDR2 SVGAGI. CDR3 coding DNA: TGTGCCAGCACCGGCCGGACAGGGACTAATGAAAAACTGTTTTTT. This gives the protein CASTGRTGTNEKLFF.

V and J are TRBV10-3 and TRBJ1-5; 7 positions match TRBD1. Unmatched junction bases numbered 7, after V lost 10 bases and J lost 1 base. The length of the CDR3 is 14 residues. From germline, CDR1 is ENHRY and CDR2 SYGVKD. CDR3 region: CATLDRESNQPQHF. The CDR3 coding sequence is TGTGCCACCCTAGACAGGGAAAGCAATCAGCCCCAGCATTTT.

The chain uses TRBV19 and TRBJ2-7; maybe TRBD1 (6 bases). The V and J ends lost 7 bases and 3 bases respectively, with 16 bases between them. Germline assignment: CDR1 LNHDA and CDR2 SQIVND (reference sequence). The CDR3 covers 14 residues. The CDR3 loop reads CASTLTGSSYEQYF. The CDR3 DNA sequence: TGTGCCAGTACCCTGACAGGTTCCAGCTACGAGCAGTACTTC.

The J gene is TRBJ1-4, the V gene TRBV7-9; unclear D gene. The germline V gene has CDR1 SEHNR and CDR2 FQNEAQ (reference sequence). The CDR3 loop spans 10 amino acids. Trimming stripped 8 bases from V and 6 bases from J, with 4 bases between. The CDR3 protein is CASSDEKLFF. The CDR3 bases are TGTGCCAGCTCGGATGAAAAACTGTTTTTT. The whole variable domain, filled in from reference TRBV7-9 and TRBJ1-4, reads DTGVSQNPRHKITKRGQNVTFRCDPISEHNRLYWYRQTLGQGPEFLTYFQNEAQLEKSRLLSDRFSAERPKGSFSTLEIQRTEQGDSAMYLCASSDEKLFFGSGTQLSVL.

The V gene is TRBV7-8, the J gene TRBJ1-1; 8 bases are shared with TRBD1. The CDR3 consists of 14 residues. Germline V gene sequence: CDR1 SGHVS, CDR2 FQNEAQ. Germline trimming cut 5 bases from V and 4 bases from J; bases unmatched to any gene: 6. CDR3 protein: CASSTTGVGTEAFF. Here the CDR3 DNA reads TGTGCCAGCAGCACGACAGGGGTGGGCACTGAAGCTTTCTTT.